Listed below are T cell receptor beta chains from one sample, sequenced in a study of cytomegalovirus exposure and HLA in healthy donors. Produced via immunoSEQ multiplex PCR; TCRdb's table is partial and in-frame only. The table shows fewer than 150,000 clones, with around three quarters occurring only once. Sequences were obtained from PBMCs. The origin of the receptors is a man aged 25-40 years in good health. The conserved cysteine and the conserved F or W are not part of the CDR3 here.

cdr3_aa	v_call	j_call
ASSAAEDTQY	TRBV7-9	TRBJ2-3
ASSLETGVGEQY	TRBV28	TRBJ2-7
ASNTDSFYGYT	TRBV19	TRBJ1-2
ASSAPRGHRTDTQY	TRBV28	TRBJ2-3
ASSEPRAYGSYEQY	TRBV2	TRBJ2-7
ASSSLADSYNEQF	TRBV28	TRBJ2-1
ASSPGLVAGVDETQY	TRBV5-1	TRBJ2-5
ASSYRGLYEQY	TRBV6-5	TRBJ2-7
ASSPGGAEGRNEQF	TRBV7-8	TRBJ2-1
ASSLYPGVTYEQY	TRBV11-2	TRBJ2-7
ASARAGGYNEQF	TRBV4-1	TRBJ2-1
ATTPGTRTNEQF	TRBV7-9	TRBJ2-1
ATPGGQGWSGELF	TRBV30	TRBJ2-2
AWTPGLGYEQY	TRBV30	-
ASSQQDGTGSQH	TRBV7-9	TRBJ1-5
ASSIMAGLNYEQY	TRBV19	TRBJ2-7
ASKFDSEAF	TRBV5-1	TRBJ1-1
ASSAERGSRNYGYT	TRBV19	TRBJ1-2
ASSLNSGGTNEKLF	TRBV7-2	TRBJ1-4
ASSPTTSGRGTGELF	TRBV18	TRBJ2-2
ASSKRETQY	TRBV11-3	TRBJ2-5
ASSVGGWKDTQY	TRBV6-1	TRBJ2-3
ASSLGGRAPNEQF	TRBV7-3	TRBJ2-1
ASSGQPSYNEQF	TRBV28	TRBJ2-1
ASSLDLGASGGYNEQF	TRBV11-3	TRBJ2-1
ATRGKWGLAGDRETQY	TRBV15	TRBJ2-5
ASSITGLAKNIQY	TRBV11-3	TRBJ2-4
ASSPRGGVEDTQY	TRBV7-9	TRBJ2-3
ASRGGSSYNEQF	TRBV19	TRBJ2-1
VSSLAVQSSYEQY	TRBV7-9	TRBJ2-7
ASRKGTEADTQY	TRBV6-6	TRBJ2-3
ASSLYQGGREPQH	TRBV5-8	TRBJ1-5
ASSYEGGVYGYT	TRBV6-6	TRBJ1-2
AWSPGEGFNSPLH	TRBV30	TRBJ1-6
ASSVATGNTIY	TRBV9	TRBJ1-3
ASSSAGINEKLF	TRBV28	TRBJ1-4
ASSPLSGFSTDTQY	TRBV7-3	TRBJ2-3
ASSSSGGNTIY	TRBV11-2	TRBJ1-3
ASSPPNSLAVDNEQF	TRBV18	TRBJ2-1
ASSLSFQRGPNEQF	TRBV7-6	TRBJ2-1
ASREVLREKLF	TRBV16	TRBJ1-4
ASSSSGTLPADTQY	TRBV27	TRBJ2-3